This TCR beta chain emerged from a study of blood T cell repertoires in COVID-19. Study information: Samples of COVID-19 (acute and convalescent) were obtained from the United States, Italy and Spain. Sources were T cells, B-cell-depleted T cells, or PBMCs; the material itself was cDNA or gDNA.

Germline CDR1 and CDR2: SGHTS and YDEGEE. The V and J ends lost 0 bases and 1 base respectively, with 10 bases between them. The CDR3 extends over 16 amino acids. Per the original methods: Estimation of nucleated cell counts relied on the amplification of reference gene primers. Measured with immunoSEQ multiplex PCR; TCRdb has only the in-frame clones, and not every one. The V and J calls and clone size were taken over from that table, and D and trimming were inferred from the DNA. The data show a few hundred thousand clones, 85% seen once. V usage is TRBV5-8 and J usage is TRBJ2-2, with D maybe TRBD2 (6 bases). The sequencing sample was made of peripheral blood. The receptor was isolated from a human donor in a cohort sampled during active COVID-19. This chain's CDR3 is CASSLGRAGNTGELFF. CDR3 DNA: TGTGCCAGCAGCTTGGGAAGAGCGGGGAACACCGGGGAGCTGTTTTTT.